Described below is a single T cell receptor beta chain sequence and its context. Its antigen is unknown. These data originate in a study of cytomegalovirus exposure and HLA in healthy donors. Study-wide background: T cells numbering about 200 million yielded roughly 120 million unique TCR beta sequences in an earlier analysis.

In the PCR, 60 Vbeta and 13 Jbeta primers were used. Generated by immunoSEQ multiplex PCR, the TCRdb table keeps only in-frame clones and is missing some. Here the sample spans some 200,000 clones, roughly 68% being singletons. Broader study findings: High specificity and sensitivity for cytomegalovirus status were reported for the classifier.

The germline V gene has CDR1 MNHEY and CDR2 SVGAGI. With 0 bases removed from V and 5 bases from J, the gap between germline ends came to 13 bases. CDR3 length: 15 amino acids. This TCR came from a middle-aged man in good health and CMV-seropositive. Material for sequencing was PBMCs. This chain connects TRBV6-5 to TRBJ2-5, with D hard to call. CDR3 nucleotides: TGTGCCAGCAGTTACTCCCGGGTGTGGAAGGAGACCCAGTACTTC. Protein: CASSYSRVWKETQYF.